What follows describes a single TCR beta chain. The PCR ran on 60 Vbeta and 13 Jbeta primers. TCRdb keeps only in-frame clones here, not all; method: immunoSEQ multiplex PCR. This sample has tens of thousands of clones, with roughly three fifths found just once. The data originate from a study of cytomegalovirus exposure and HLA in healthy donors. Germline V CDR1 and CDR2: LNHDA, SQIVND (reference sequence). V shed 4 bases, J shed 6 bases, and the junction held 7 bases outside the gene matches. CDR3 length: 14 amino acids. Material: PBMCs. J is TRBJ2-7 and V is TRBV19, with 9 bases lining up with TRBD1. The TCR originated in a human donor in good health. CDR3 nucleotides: TGTGCCAGTAGTACCGGGACAGGGCTTTTCGAGCAGTACTTC. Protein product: CASSTGTGLFEQYF.